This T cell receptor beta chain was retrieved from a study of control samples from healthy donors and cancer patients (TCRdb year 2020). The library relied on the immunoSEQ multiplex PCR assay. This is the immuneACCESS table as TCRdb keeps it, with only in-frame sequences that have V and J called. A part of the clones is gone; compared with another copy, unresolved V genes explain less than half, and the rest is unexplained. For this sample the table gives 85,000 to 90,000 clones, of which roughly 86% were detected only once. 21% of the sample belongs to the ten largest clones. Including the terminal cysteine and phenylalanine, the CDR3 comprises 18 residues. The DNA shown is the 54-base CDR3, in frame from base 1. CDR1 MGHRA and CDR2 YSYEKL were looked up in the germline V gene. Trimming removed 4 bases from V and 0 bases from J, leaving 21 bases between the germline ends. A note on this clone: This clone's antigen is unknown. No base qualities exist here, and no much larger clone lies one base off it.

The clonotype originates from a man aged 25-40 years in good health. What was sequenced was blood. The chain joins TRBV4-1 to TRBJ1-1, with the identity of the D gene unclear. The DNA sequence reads TGCGCCAGCAGCCCCCACAAAGGTACAAGCGCCATGAACACTGAAGCTTTCTTT. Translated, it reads CASSPHKGTSAMNTEAFF.